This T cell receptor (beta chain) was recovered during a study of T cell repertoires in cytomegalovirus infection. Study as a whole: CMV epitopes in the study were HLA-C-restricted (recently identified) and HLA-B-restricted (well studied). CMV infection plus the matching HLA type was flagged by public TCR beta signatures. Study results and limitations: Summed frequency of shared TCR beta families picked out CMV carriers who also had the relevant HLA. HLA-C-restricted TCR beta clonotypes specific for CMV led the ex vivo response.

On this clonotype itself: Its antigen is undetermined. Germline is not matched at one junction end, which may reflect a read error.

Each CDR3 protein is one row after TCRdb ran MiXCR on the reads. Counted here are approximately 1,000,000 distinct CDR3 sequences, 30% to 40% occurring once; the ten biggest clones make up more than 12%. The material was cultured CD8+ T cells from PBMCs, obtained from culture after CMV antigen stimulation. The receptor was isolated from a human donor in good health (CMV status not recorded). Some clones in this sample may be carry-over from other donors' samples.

The CDR3 protein is CVSSYSITWDEQFF. The CDR3 DNA follows: TGTGTCAGCAGTTACTCGATAACGTGGGATGAGCAGTTCTTC. This chain uses TRBV6-2 or TRBV6-3 with TRBJ2-1; D unresolved. This CDR3 spans 14 amino acids. Germline V gene lookup returns CDR1 MNHEY and CDR2 SVGEGT.